Each of the 30 T cell receptor beta chains below was sequenced from the same sample in a study of shared clonotypes between healthy human individuals. This table comes from immunoSEQ multiplex PCR, and its TCRdb copy is limited to in-frame clones, with some not included. The sample has under 1 million clones, 90% to 98% seen once. Terminally differentiated effector memory CD45RA+ cells were excluded by CCR7 positive selection of CD45RO-negative cells. Sequencing input: naive CD8+ T cells sorted from blood. The receptors here all came from a man aged 30 to 39 in good health.

This clone was recorded only once. The chain is built from TRBV7-6 and TRBJ1-4; TRBD1 aligns across 7 bases. Germline loops: CDR1 SGHVS, CDR2 FNYEAQ. The length of the CDR3 is 14 residues. Losses at the gene ends were 5 bases for V and 6 bases for J; bases not matched to a gene: 6. The CDR3 loop is CASSLSGGYEKLFF. DNA for the CDR3: TGTGCCAGCAGCCTATCAGGGGGATATGAAAAACTGTTTTTT. Full variable domain (outside the CDR3, taken from reference TRBV7-6 and TRBJ1-4): GAGVSQSPRYKVTKRGQDVALRCDPISGHVSLYWYRQALGQGPEFLTYFNYEAQQDKSGLPNDRFSAERPEGSISTLTIQRTEQRDSAMYRCASSLSGGYEKLFFGSGTQLSVL.

The chain employs TRBV4-3 and TRBJ2-3; 12 positions agree with TRBD2. The CDR3 length is 16 residues. Looked up from germline, CDR1 is LGHNA and CDR2 is YSLEER. The V gene end was trimmed by 2 bases and the J gene end by 2 bases; junction bases not matched to a gene: 2. Here the CDR3 reads CASSQRLAGVTDTQYF. The CDR3 DNA reads as TGCGCCAGCAGCCAAAGACTAGCGGGAGTCACAGATACGCAGTATTTT.

The chain employs TRBV15 and TRBJ1-2; TRBD1 matches at 7 bases. The CDR3 is 16 residues long. CDR1 and CDR2 (germline): LNHNV, YYDKDF (reference sequence). Trimming took 3 bases from V and 5 from J; bases not matched to a gene: 12. The CDR3 nucleotides read TGTGCCACCAGCAGGGGACAGCCGCCTTCAGAATATGGCTACACCTTC. Translating gives CATSRGQPPSEYGYTF.

The chain joins TRBV27 to TRBJ2-7, with D perhaps matching TRBD1 (6 bases). The V gene's germline CDR1 is MNHEY and CDR2 SMNVEV (reference sequence). Deletions cut 5 bases from V and 5 bases from J, with 13 bases between. The CDR3 spans 13 residues. This chain's CDR3 is CASSARQDNEQYF. In nucleotides, the CDR3 is TGTGCCAGCAGTGCCCGACAGGACAACGAGCAGTACTTC.

The genes are TRBV27 and TRBJ1-5, with D possibly matching TRBD1 (6 bases). The CDR3 contains 14 residues. Trimming cost V 5 bases and J 3 bases, with 11 bases left between them. Germline V gene sequence: CDR1 MNHEY, CDR2 SMNVEV (reference sequence). CDR3 coding DNA: TGTGCCAGCAGTAATTCGGGGGCCAATCAGCCCCAGCATTTT. Its translation is CASSNSGANQPQHF.

The chain links TRBV25-1 to TRBJ1-2; 8 nucleotides match TRBD1. The CDR3 extends over 14 amino acids. V gave up 6 bases and J gave up 4 bases; unmatched junction bases: 7. Germline CDR1 and CDR2: MGHDK and SYGVNS. This chain's CDR3 is CASRGQGVSYGYTF. The CDR3 DNA follows: TGTGCCAGCAGAGGACAGGGAGTTTCCTATGGCTACACCTTC.

The rearrangement uses TRBV27 and TRBJ2-7, with 13 positions matching TRBD2. Germline V gene lookup returns CDR1 MNHEY and CDR2 SMNVEV (reference sequence). V trimming: 2 bases; J trimming: 2 bases; junction bases outside the gene matches: 6. CDR3 length: 17 residues. The CDR3 region is CASSLGTSGTSTYEQYF. The DNA of the CDR3 is TGTGCCAGCAGTTTAGGGACTAGCGGGACTTCCACCTACGAGCAGTACTTC.

The V and J genes are TRBV13 and TRBJ2-1, with 9 bases identical to TRBD2. The junction had 7 bases not matched to a gene; V was cut back by 0 bases and J by 4 bases. This CDR3 comprises 17 residues. The germline CDR1 and CDR2 sequences are PRHDT and FYEKMQ (reference sequence). CDR3 coding DNA: TGTGCCAGCAGCTTAGGACGGCTAGCGGGGAAATACAATGAGCAGTTCTTC. It yields the protein CASSLGRLAGKYNEQFF.

The chain recombines TRBV6-1 with TRBJ2-7; 9 nucleotides align to TRBD1. Germline V lookup: CDR1 MNHNS, CDR2 SASEGT. This CDR3 has 13 residues. V lost 2 bases, J lost 7 bases, and 3 bases stayed unmatched. The DNA of the CDR3 is TGTGCCAGCAGTGAACCGGACAGGGGTGAGCAGTACTTC. It translates to CASSEPDRGEQYF.

This clone showed up just once. The V call is TRBV4-2, the J call TRBJ2-1; D may be TRBD2 (6 bases). The CDR3 has 17 residues. The V and J ends lost 3 bases and 6 bases respectively, with 21 bases between them. Germline CDR1 is LGHNA and CDR2 is YNFKEQ. For the CDR3, the DNA is TGTGCCAGCAGCCAGGAGGGACGGAACCTCGGCGTCAATGAGCAGTTCTTC. Translating gives CASSQEGRNLGVNEQFF.

This chain links TRBV27 with TRBJ2-3; D remains ambiguous. The CDR3 totals 13 residues. CDR1 and CDR2 from the germline V gene are MNHEY and SMNVEV (reference sequence). The V end was cut by 5 bases, the J end by 5 bases, with 11 bases between. The CDR3 is CASSILGEDTQYF. The CDR3 nucleotides read TGTGCCAGCAGTATTCTTGGGGAAGATACGCAGTATTTT.

The V and J genes are TRBV29-1 and TRBJ2-7; TRBD1 matches 9 bases. The CDR3 totals 12 residues. V was clipped by 5 bases and J by 3 bases; unmatched bases: 2. CDR1 is SQVTM and CDR2 is ANQGSEA in the germline V gene. The CDR3 reads CSVLDRGYEQYF. The CDR3 DNA follows: TGCAGCGTTCTGGACAGGGGCTACGAGCAGTACTTC.

The V and J genes are TRBV27 and TRBJ2-7; 8 nucleotides match TRBD2. This CDR3 has 13 residues. Trimming at V came to 3 bases and at J to 7 bases, leaving 5 bases not matched to a gene. Looked up from germline, CDR1 is MNHEY and CDR2 is SMNVEV (reference sequence). In nucleotides, the CDR3 is TGTGCCAGCAGTTTCGGCGGGAGGAGGGAGCAGTACTTC. This translates into CASSFGGRREQYF.

V is TRBV5-8 and J is TRBJ2-2; TRBD1 aligns across 7 bases. The germline CDR1 and CDR2 sequences are SGHTS and YDEGEE. There are 16 residues in the CDR3. The CDR3 DNA is TGTGCGGACGAGCGATTGGGACAGAAGAACACCGGGGAGCTGTTTTTT. Amino acid sequence: CADERLGQKNTGELFF. The full variable domain, completed using reference TRBV5-8 and TRBJ2-2, is EAGVTQSPTHLIKTRGQQATLRCSPISGHTSVYWYQQALGLGLQFLLWYDEGEERNRGNFPPRFSGRQFPNYSSELNVNALELEDSALYLCADERLGQKNTGELFFGEGSRLTVL.

The rearrangement links TRBV9 to TRBJ2-1; D perhaps matches TRBD1 (6 bases). V was pared by 0 bases and J by 2 bases, with 15 bases between. CDR1 is SGDLS, CDR2 YYNGEE, per germline. The CDR3 spans 17 residues. The CDR3 DNA sequence: TGTGCCAGCAGCGTAGCTGGGGGCTCCCCTCCCTACAATGAGCAGTTCTTC. The encoded protein is CASSVAGGSPPYNEQFF.

V gene TRBV5-5 combines with J gene TRBJ2-3; D ambiguous. Germline CDR1 SGHKS, CDR2 YYEKEE (reference sequence). The length of the CDR3 is 14 residues. The V end lost 10 bases, the J end lost 5 bases, and 20 bases lay between the germline ends. CDR3 nucleotide sequence: TGTGCCTGCCCCCCGGAAGGCCGTGAAGATACGCAGTATTTT. Translation: CACPPEGREDTQYF.

This rearrangement joins TRBV7-6 to TRBJ2-7, with 7 bases that match TRBD2. Germline CDR1 SGHVS, CDR2 FNYEAQ. With 2 bases clipped from V and 1 base from J, the junction kept 8 bases outside the gene matches. This CDR3 comprises 16 residues. The CDR3 bases are TGTGCCAGCAGCTTACGAGGTAGGGAGGGATCCTACGAGCAGTACTTC. This translates into CASSLRGREGSYEQYF.

J is TRBJ2-1 and V is TRBV5-4; D is uncertain. This CDR3 is built from 17 residues. Per the germline V gene, CDR1 is SGHNT and CDR2 is YYREEE (reference sequence). V gave up 0 bases and J gave up 0 bases, with 13 bases separating them. The CDR3 sequence is CASSLGPGLSSYNEQFF. CDR3 bases: TGTGCCAGCAGCTTGGGTCCTGGGCTCAGCTCCTACAATGAGCAGTTCTTC. Combining the CDR3 with reference TRBV5-4 and TRBJ2-1 gives the whole variable domain ETGVTQSPTHLIKTRGQQVTLRCSSQSGHNTVSWYQQALGQGPQFIFQYYREEENGRGNFPPRFSGLQFPNYSSELNVNALELDDSALYLCASSLGPGLSSYNEQFFGPGTRLTVL.

This CDR3 is CASSLGTAEEQYF. The CDR3 DNA reads as TGTGCCAGCAGCTTAGGGACAGCAGAAGAGCAGTACTTC. This chain uses TRBV7-9 with TRBJ2-7, with D perhaps TRBD1 (6 bases). The CDR3 extends over 13 amino acids. The V gene lost 1 base and the J gene lost 7 bases, with 11 bases spanning the gap. Germline V gene sequence: CDR1 SEHNR, CDR2 FQNEAQ (reference sequence). The full variable domain, in which reference TRBV7-9 and TRBJ2-7 provide the parts outside the CDR3, is DTGVSQNPRHKITKRGQNVTFRCDPISEHNRLYWYRQTLGQGPEFLTYFQNEAQLEKSRLLSDRFSAERPKGSFSTLEIQRTEQGDSAMYLCASSLGTAEEQYFGPGTRLTVT.

V is TRBV14 and J is TRBJ2-1; D is tentatively TRBD1 or TRBD2 (5 bases each). CDR1 and CDR2 from the germline V gene are SGHDN and FVKESK. Trimming removed 4 bases at V and 10 bases at J, with 14 bases between. The CDR3 totals 13 residues. CDR3 sequence: CASSRDPEREQFF. In DNA, the CDR3 is TGTGCCAGCAGCCGGGACCCCGAACGAGAGCAGTTCTTC. The variable domain in full, completed from reference TRBV14 and TRBJ2-1, reads EAGVTQFPSHSVIEKGQTVTLRCDPISGHDNLYWYRRVMGKEIKFLLHFVKESKQDESGMPNNRFLAERTGGTYSTLKVQPAELEDSGVYFCASSRDPEREQFFGPGTRLTVL.

This clone came up once. This sequence joins TRBV7-9 and TRBJ1-2; D unclear. This CDR3 is 12 amino acids long. V lost 5 bases and J lost 8, with 12 bases in between. CDR1 is SEHNR and CDR2 is FQNEAQ in the germline V gene (reference sequence). The CDR3, as DNA: TGTGCCAGCAGCCGACGACTGGAGGGCTACACCTTC. Its translation: CASSRRLEGYTF.

This chain joins TRBV7-9 and TRBJ2-3; 10 nucleotides agree with TRBD1. Germline CDR1 and CDR2: SEHNR and FQNEAQ (reference sequence). The length of the CDR3 is 14 residues. Unmatched junction bases numbered 5, after V lost 7 bases and J lost 4 bases. The CDR3 DNA is TGTGCCAGCACACCGGGACAGGGGCCAGATACGCAGTATTTT. Protein: CASTPGQGPDTQYF.

The chain couples TRBV6-5 to TRBJ1-2; D gene unclear. The length of the CDR3 is 13 residues. Per the germline V gene, CDR1 is MNHEY and CDR2 is SVGAGI. Deletions cut 0 bases from V and 3 bases from J, with 5 bases between. In nucleotides, the CDR3 is TGTGCCAGCAGTTACTCGCCCGACTATGGCTACACCTTC. This translates into CASSYSPDYGYTF.

The chain joins TRBV7-9 to TRBJ1-1; the D gene is possibly TRBD1 (5 bases). The CDR3 is 14 residues long. The ends were cut back, 6 bases at V and 2 bases at J, with 13 bases in the middle. Germline V lookup: CDR1 SEHNR, CDR2 FQNEAQ (reference sequence). CDR3 sequence reads: CASREGTLNTEAFF. In DNA form, the CDR3 reads TGTGCCAGCAGGGAAGGGACGTTAAACACTGAAGCTTTCTTT.

The rearrangement uses TRBV2 and TRBJ2-1, with 7 positions matching TRBD2. There are 17 residues in the CDR3. Looked up from germline, CDR1 is SNHLY and CDR2 is FYNNEI. V shed 8 bases and J 0 bases; nucleotides not matched to a gene: 13. CDR3 protein: CASHPSSSGGSYNEQFF. The CDR3 DNA reads as TGTGCCAGCCACCCCTCATCTAGCGGAGGCTCCTACAATGAGCAGTTCTTC. The variable domain in full, with the rest retrieved from reference TRBV2 and TRBJ2-1, is EPEVTQTPSHQVTQMGQEVILRCVPISNHLYFYWYRQILGQKVEFLVSFYNNEISEKSEIFDDQFSVERPDGSNFTLKIRSTKLEDSAMYFCASHPSSSGGSYNEQFFGPGTRLTVL.

The rearrangement links TRBV15 to TRBJ1-2; the match to TRBD1 covers 7 bases. J gave up 3 bases and V 0 bases, and 13 bases lay outside the gene matches. There are 18 residues in the CDR3. The germline gives CDR1 LNHNV, CDR2 YYDKDF (reference sequence). The CDR3 DNA is TGTGCCACCAGCAGAGATCCACGGGCTACAGGGGCCGACTATGGCTACACCTTC. Protein product: CATSRDPRATGADYGYTF.

V is TRBV25-1 and J is TRBJ2-2; D is unclear. The CDR3 is made up of 16 amino acids. Germline V lookup: CDR1 MGHDK, CDR2 SYGVNS. With 2 bases removed from V and 0 bases from J, the gap between germline ends came to 10 bases. CDR3 region: CASSELGRTNTGELFF. CDR3 nucleotide sequence: TGTGCCAGCAGTGAACTGGGCCGGACGAACACCGGGGAGCTGTTTTTT.

The chain combines TRBV12-5 with TRBJ1-1, with 7 bases that match TRBD1. V dropped 0 bases and J dropped 3; count of bases not matched to a gene: 1. Germline V gene sequence: CDR1 LGHNT, CDR2 FRNRAP. The length of the CDR3 is 14 residues. CDR3 in amino acids: CASGLVDRDTEAFF. The CDR3 region has the DNA TGTGCTAGTGGTTTGGTAGACAGGGACACTGAAGCTTTCTTT.

This chain links TRBV7-9 with TRBJ2-2; 7 bases are shared with TRBD2. The CDR3 is 14 amino acids. In germline, CDR1 is SEHNR, CDR2 FQNEAQ (reference sequence). J was trimmed by 5 bases and V by 8 bases; bases with no gene match: 8. The CDR3 DNA reads as TGTGCCAGCTTAGGGGAGGGCAGGACCGGGGAGCTGTTTTTT. This gives the protein CASLGEGRTGELFF.

The chain links TRBV5-5 to TRBJ2-3, with D possibly TRBD2 on 6 matching bases. The V end lost 4 bases, the J end lost 6 bases, and 6 bases lay between the germline ends. Germline values: CDR1 SGHKS, CDR2 YYEKEE (reference sequence). The CDR3 loop spans 11 amino acids. CDR3 coding DNA: TGTGCCAGCAGCCGGGGGGATACGCAGTATTTT. It is translated as CASSRGDTQYF.